A selection of T cell receptor beta chains follows, all from one sample in a study of T cell responses to AZD1222 COVID-19 vaccine. Assay used: immunoSEQ multiplex PCR; TCRdb lists only in-frame clones, some missing. The sample yields around 150,000 clones, about 90% seen once. This specimen was peripheral blood, taken on day 0 of AZD1222 vaccination. These TCRs come from an adult in good health. CDR3s include the opening cysteine and the closing phenylalanine or tryptophan. A D gene is named only where the DNA matches it firmly. Part of the rows lack a size; the others show once, few, many or a class for expanded clones.

-	TRBV7-3	TRBJ1-6	-	CASSRDSSYNSPLHF	TGTGCCAGCAGCCGCGATAGCTCCTATAATTCACCCCTCCACTTT
-	TRBV7-9	TRBJ1-2	once	CASSPVTGGYTF	TGTGCCAGCAGCCCGGTAACAGGTGGCTACACCTTC
-	TRBV15	TRBJ2-7	-	CATSRVSGQYYEQYF	TGTGCCACCAGCAGAGTAAGCGGCCAATACTACGAGCAGTACTTC
TRBD2	TRBV7-9	TRBJ2-5	-	CASSNLAGEETQYF	TGTGCCAGCAGCAACCTAGCGGGGGAAGAGACCCAGTACTTC
TRBD1	TRBV19	TRBJ1-2	-	CASSITTGEHYGYTF	TGTGCCAGTAGTATCACGACAGGGGAACACTATGGCTACACCTTC
TRBD1	TRBV5-1	TRBJ1-2	-	CASSSTGDRAGYTF	TGCGCCAGCAGCTCCACAGGGGATCGGGCGGGCTACACCTTC
-	TRBV5-1	TRBJ2-1	-	CASSLARRQRTADNEQFF	TGCGCCAGCAGCTTGGCCCGAAGACAGCGGACGGCCGACAATGAGCAGTTCTTC
TRBD2	TRBV5-1	TRBJ2-7	-	CASSPGTSAHEQYF	TGCGCCAGCAGCCCTGGGACTAGCGCCCACGAGCAGTACTTC
TRBD2	TRBV6-2/TRBV6-3	TRBJ2-1	once	CASSWAGGILGNEQFF	TGTGCCAGCAGTTGGGCGGGGGGAATTTTGGGAAATGAGCAGTTCTTC
-	TRBV28	TRBJ1-2	-	CASSTNYGYTF	TGTGCCAGCAGCACTAACTATGGCTACACCTTC
TRBD1	TRBV6-4	TRBJ2-2	-	CASSPGTGNTGELFF	TGTGCCAGCAGCCCCGGGACAGGGAACACCGGGGAGCTGTTTTTT
-	TRBV19	TRBJ1-3	-	CASSPGNSGNTIYF	TGTGCCAGTAGTCCCGGGAACTCTGGAAACACCATATATTTT
-	TRBV4-3	TRBJ1-2	-	CASSQDLGSLINYGYTF	TGCGCCAGCAGCCAAGATCTAGGGAGTCTCATAAACTATGGCTACACCTTC
-	TRBV3-1/TRBV3-2	TRBJ2-7	-	CASSRDGYYEQYF	TGTGCCAGCAGCCGCGACGGCTACTACGAGCAGTACTTC
TRBD1	TRBV5-1	TRBJ1-1	-	CASSWDRPMGTEAFF	TGCGCCAGCAGCTGGGACAGGCCGATGGGCACTGAAGCTTTCTTT
-	TRBV27	TRBJ2-3	-	CASSPDWSAEDTQYF	TGTGCCAGCAGCCCGGACTGGTCCGCGGAAGATACGCAGTATTTT
-	TRBV30	TRBJ2-7	-	CAWKTIGTPNSYEQYF	TGTGCCTGGAAGACTATTGGGACACCCAACTCCTACGAGCAGTACTTC
-	TRBV28	TRBJ1-2	-	CASSSRDGDGYTF	TGTGCCAGCAGCAGCCGGGACGGTGATGGCTACACCTTC
-	TRBV9	TRBJ1-4	-	CASSAAGSPSGKLFF	TGTGCCAGCAGCGCAGCAGGTTCCCCAAGTGGGAAACTGTTTTTT
TRBD2	TRBV27	TRBJ2-1	-	CASSFGLAGNEQFF	TGTGCCAGCAGTTTCGGACTAGCGGGCAATGAGCAGTTCTTC
TRBD1	TRBV5-5	TRBJ1-2	few	CASSLSSGGVGYTF	TGTGCCAGCAGCTTGTCATCAGGGGGCGTTGGCTACACCTTC
-	TRBV5-1	TRBJ1-4	-	CASSLGTASRNEKLFF	TGCGCCAGCAGCTTGGGGACCGCGAGTCGTAATGAAAAACTGTTTTTT
TRBD1	TRBV18	TRBJ1-6	-	CASSAGQGENSPLHF	TGTGCCAGCTCCGCCGGACAGGGGGAGAATTCACCCCTCCACTTT
-	TRBV29-1	TRBJ1-5	-	CSVSGKSDSNQPQHF	TGCAGCGTTTCCGGGAAATCTGATAGCAATCAGCCCCAGCATTTT
-	TRBV5-1	TRBJ1-2	-	CASSPGTLTGGYTF	TGCGCCAGCAGCCCAGGGACCCTCACGGGTGGCTACACCTTC
-	TRBV11-2	TRBJ1-1	-	CASSLDTFGNRAFF	TGTGCCAGCAGCTTAGACACTTTCGGGAATAGAGCTTTCTTT
TRBD1	TRBV5-4	TRBJ2-3	-	CASSPRTGSTDTQYF	TGTGCCAGCAGCCCACGGACAGGAAGCACAGATACGCAGTATTTT
TRBD2	TRBV6-1	TRBJ2-7	-	CASSEGTTSGGLYEQYF	TGTGCCAGCAGTGAAGGAACTACTAGCGGAGGACTGTACGAGCAGTACTTC
-	TRBV10-3	TRBJ1-1	-	CAISWAGGLVNTEAFF	TGTGCCATCAGTTGGGCGGGGGGCCTAGTCAACACTGAAGCTTTCTTT
-	TRBV7-2	TRBJ2-5	-	CASSSDLGRGTQYF	TGTGCCAGCAGCTCGGACTTGGGGCGTGGGACCCAGTACTTC
TRBD1	TRBV4-1	TRBJ1-4	-	CASSQEGQGQPNEKLFF	TGCGCCAGCAGCCAAGAGGGACAGGGACAGCCCAATGAAAAACTGTTTTTT
-	TRBV7-2	TRBJ2-3	-	CASSLSRTDTQYF	TGTGCCAGCAGCTTGTCACGCACAGATACGCAGTATTTT
-	TRBV27	TRBJ1-2	-	CASTPGRASYGYTF	TGTGCCAGCACCCCCGGTAGGGCTTCCTATGGCTACACCTTC
-	TRBV2	TRBJ1-2	-	CASSEKVTVSGYTF	TGTGCCAGCAGTGAAAAGGTGACAGTCTCTGGCTACACCTTC
-	TRBV7-8	TRBJ2-7	-	CASSLQRSSEQYF	TGTGCCAGCAGCTTGCAGCGTAGCTCCGAGCAGTACTTC
-	TRBV6-4	TRBJ1-1	-	CASSVKANTEAFF	TGTGCCAGCAGTGTGAAGGCGAACACTGAAGCTTTCTTT
-	TRBV19	TRBJ2-1	-	CASNGGGHEQFF	TGTGCCAGTAATGGGGGTGGGCATGAGCAGTTCTTC
-	TRBV30	TRBJ2-3	-	CAWSVGGTSTDTQYF	TGTGCCTGGAGTGTAGGGGGGACTAGCACAGATACGCAGTATTTT
TRBD1	TRBV18	TRBJ2-7	-	CASSPGTGLAYEQYF	TGTGCCAGCTCACCTGGGACAGGACTTGCCTACGAGCAGTACTTC
-	TRBV19	TRBJ1-2	-	CASTDQSRVFGGYTF	TGTGCCAGTACCGACCAGAGCAGGGTTTTTGGAGGCTACACCTTC
-	TRBV19	TRBJ1-2	-	CASSIRALADYGYTF	TGTGCCAGTAGTATAAGAGCCCTTGCGGACTATGGCTACACCTTC
TRBD1	TRBV28	TRBJ1-4	-	CASSPLGQGDEKLFF	TGTGCCAGCAGTCCTTTAGGACAGGGTGATGAAAAACTGTTTTTT